These 10 T cell receptor beta chains were sequenced from one sample in a study of early T cells in non-severe SARS-CoV-2 infection. TCRdb processed the 5' RACE reads anew with MiXCR; each CDR3 protein has one entry. Found here are over 50,000 distinct CDR3 sequences, 7.7% of them singletons; the top ten hold more than 9%. The material was whole blood, obtained at baseline. Source of these receptors: an adult who was a healthcare worker with PCR-confirmed SARS-CoV-2 infection or an uninfected control (not recorded which).

This clonotype was counted ten times or more. The V gene is TRBV7-8, the J gene TRBJ2-5; 8 nucleotides agree with TRBD2. V was clipped by 5 bases and J by 5 bases; unmatched bases: 10. The CDR3 contains 15 residues. Germline V gene data show CDR1 as SGHVS and CDR2 as FQNEAQ. CDR3 loop: CASSPFGGGGETQYF. The CDR3 coding sequence is TGTGCCAGCAGCCCCTTCGGGGGGGGTGGGGAGACCCAGTACTTC.

A few counts support this clonotype. This chain uses TRBV7-2 with TRBJ2-5, with TRBD1 as a possible D gene (6 bases). Between the trimmed V and J ends, which lost 1 base and 6 bases, there was a span of 12 bases. The CDR3 has 14 amino acids. Germline-derived CDR1 and CDR2 are SGHTA and FQGNSA. CDR3 nucleotides: TGTGCCAGCAGCTTAGAAAGGGGGACACAGACCCAGTACTTC. Encoded protein: CASSLERGTQTQYF.

The rearrangement uses TRBV7-2 and TRBJ1-5; 9 bases line up with TRBD1. The V gene end was trimmed by 2 bases and the J gene end by 7 bases; junction bases not matched to a gene: 3. Germline CDR1 and CDR2: SGHTA and FQGNSA. The CDR3 extends over 14 amino acids. This chain's CDR3 is CASSLRQGGQPQHF. The CDR3 nucleotides read TGTGCCAGCAGCTTAAGACAGGGGGGCCAGCCCCAGCATTTT. Drawing the rest from reference TRBV7-2 and TRBJ1-5, the complete variable domain is GAGVSQSPSNKVTEKGKDVELRCDPISGHTALYWYRQSLGQGLEFLIYFQGNSAPDKSGLPSDRFSAERTGGSVSTLTIQRTQQEDSAVYLCASSLRQGGQPQHFGDGTRLSIL.

This clonotype was recorded many times. V gene TRBV27 combines with J gene TRBJ2-2, with D possibly matching TRBD2 (6 bases). This CDR3 is 15 amino acids long. Germline CDR1 MNHEY, CDR2 SMNVEV (reference sequence). Trimming took 6 bases from V and 7 from J, leaving 18 bases between them. CDR3 sequence reads: CASSPNPPGGGELFF. CDR3 sequence (DNA): TGTGCCAGCAGCCCCAACCCCCCCGGGGGCGGGGAGCTGTTTTTT.

In its sample, this clonotype was seen many times. A junction end diverges from the germline sequence, so it may reflect a read error. The chain joins TRBV7-9 to TRBJ2-5, with D perhaps assigned TRBD1 or TRBD2 (5 bases each). The CDR3 runs to 13 residues. Germline values: CDR1 SEHNR, CDR2 FQNEAQ (reference sequence). CDR3 amino acids: CASSPGTIEAQYF. For the CDR3, the DNA is TGTGCCAGCAGCCCCGGGACCATAGAGGCCCAGTACTTC.

This clonotype was seen many times. The chain employs TRBV7-9 and TRBJ1-2; TRBD1 agrees at 8 bases. Germline lookup yields CDR1 SEHNR and CDR2 FQNEAQ (reference sequence). V gave up 5 bases and J gave up 4 bases; unmatched junction bases: 6. CDR3 length equals 14 residues. The CDR3 loop reads CASSPTTGVYGYTF. DNA of the CDR3: TGTGCCAGCAGCCCGACGACAGGGGTCTATGGCTACACCTTC.

Details on this clonotype: A read error may explain this, as a much larger clone is one base away. The chain couples TRBV4-1 to TRBJ2-7, with 8 positions matching TRBD1. CDR1 is MGHRA and CDR2 is YSYEKL in the germline V gene. The CDR3 loop spans 15 amino acids. The CDR3 sequence is CAGSHGRTGIYEQYF. Here the CDR3 DNA reads TGCGCCGGCAGCCACGGAAGGACAGGGATCTACGAGCAGTACTTC.

In its sample, this clonotype was seen many times. The CDR3 loop reads CASSSLAGHSTDTQYF. CDR3 sequence (DNA): TGTGCCAGCAGCTCTCTAGCGGGGCATAGCACAGATACGCAGTATTTT. The chain links TRBV7-3 to TRBJ2-3, with TRBD2 identical over 9 bases. CDR1 SGHTA and CDR2 FQGTGA come from the germline V gene. V shed 4 bases, J shed 0 bases, and the junction held 5 bases outside the gene matches. This CDR3 has 16 amino acids.

This clonotype was observed many times. The gene calls are TRBV27 and TRBJ2-6; no clear D. The CDR3 extends over 13 amino acids. CDR1 is MNHEY, CDR2 SMNVEV, per germline (reference sequence). V lost 3 bases to trimming and J lost 2 bases, with 2 bases between them. CDR3 protein: CASSFAGANVLTF. CDR3 nucleotide sequence: TGTGCCAGCAGTTTTGCTGGGGCCAACGTCCTGACTTTC.

The V gene is TRBV7-9, the J gene TRBJ2-5, with 8 bases lining up with TRBD2. The V gene's germline CDR1 is SEHNR and CDR2 FQNEAQ (reference sequence). The V gene end was trimmed by 2 bases and the J gene end by 1 base; junction bases not matched to a gene: 12. This CDR3 contains 18 residues. As DNA, the CDR3 is TGTGCCAGCAGCTTACTAGGTTGGCTGGCGGGGGGCCAAGAGACCCAGTACTTC. Amino acid sequence: CASSLLGWLAGGQETQYF.